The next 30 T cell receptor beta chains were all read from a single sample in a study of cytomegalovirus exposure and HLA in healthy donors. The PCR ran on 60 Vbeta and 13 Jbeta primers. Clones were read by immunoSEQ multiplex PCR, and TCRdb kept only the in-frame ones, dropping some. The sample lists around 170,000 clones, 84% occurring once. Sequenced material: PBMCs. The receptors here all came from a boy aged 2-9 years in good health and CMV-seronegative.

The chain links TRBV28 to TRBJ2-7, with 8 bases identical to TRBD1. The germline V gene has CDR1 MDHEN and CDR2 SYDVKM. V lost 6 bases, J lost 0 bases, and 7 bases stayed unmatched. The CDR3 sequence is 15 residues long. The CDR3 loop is CASSPLDRDSYEQYF. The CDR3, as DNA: TGTGCCAGCAGCCCGTTGGACAGGGACTCCTACGAGCAGTACTTC.

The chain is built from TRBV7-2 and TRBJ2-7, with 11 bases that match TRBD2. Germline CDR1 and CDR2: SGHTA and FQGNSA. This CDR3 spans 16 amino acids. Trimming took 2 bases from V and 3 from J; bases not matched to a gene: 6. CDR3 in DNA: TGTGCCAGCAGCTTATCCCCTAGCGGGAGGATCTACGAGCAGTACTTC. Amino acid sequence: CASSLSPSGRIYEQYF.

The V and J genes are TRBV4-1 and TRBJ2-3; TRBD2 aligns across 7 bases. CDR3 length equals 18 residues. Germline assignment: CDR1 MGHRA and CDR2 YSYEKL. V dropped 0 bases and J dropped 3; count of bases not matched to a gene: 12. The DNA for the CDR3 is TGCGCCAGCAGCCAAGAGTTTCCGACTAGCCGGCGGACAGATACGCAGTATTTT. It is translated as CASSQEFPTSRRTDTQYF.

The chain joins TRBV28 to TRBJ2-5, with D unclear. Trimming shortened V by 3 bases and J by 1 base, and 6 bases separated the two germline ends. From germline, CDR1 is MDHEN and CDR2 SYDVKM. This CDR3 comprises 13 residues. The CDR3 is CASSLRVQETQYF. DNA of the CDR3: TGTGCCAGCAGTTTGCGAGTCCAAGAGACCCAGTACTTC.

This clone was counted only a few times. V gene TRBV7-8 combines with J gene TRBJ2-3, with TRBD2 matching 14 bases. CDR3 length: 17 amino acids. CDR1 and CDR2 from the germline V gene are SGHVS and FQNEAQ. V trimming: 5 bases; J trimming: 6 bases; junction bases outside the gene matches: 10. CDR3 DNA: TGTGCCAGCAGCCTAAGGGGACTAGCGGGAGACGTGGATACGCAGTATTTT. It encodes CASSLRGLAGDVDTQYF.

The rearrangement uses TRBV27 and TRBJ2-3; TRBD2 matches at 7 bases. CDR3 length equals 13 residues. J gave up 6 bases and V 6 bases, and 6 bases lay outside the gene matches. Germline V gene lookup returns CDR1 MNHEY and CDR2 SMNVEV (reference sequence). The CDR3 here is CASSLGRVDTQYF. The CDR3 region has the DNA TGTGCCAGCAGCTTAGGGAGGGTGGATACGCAGTATTTT.

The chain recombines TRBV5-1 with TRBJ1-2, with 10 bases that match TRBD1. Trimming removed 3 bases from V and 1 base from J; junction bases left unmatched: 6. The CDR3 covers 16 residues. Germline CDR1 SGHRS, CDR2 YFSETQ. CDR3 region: CASSSLDRGDNYGYTF. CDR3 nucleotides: TGCGCCAGCAGCTCACTGGACAGGGGGGATAACTATGGCTACACCTTC.

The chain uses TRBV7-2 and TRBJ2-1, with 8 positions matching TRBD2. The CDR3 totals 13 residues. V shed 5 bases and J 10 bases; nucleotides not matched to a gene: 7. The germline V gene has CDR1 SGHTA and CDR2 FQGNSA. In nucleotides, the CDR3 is TGTGCCAGCAGCCCCTGGACTAGCCGGGAGCAGTTCTTC. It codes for CASSPWTSREQFF.

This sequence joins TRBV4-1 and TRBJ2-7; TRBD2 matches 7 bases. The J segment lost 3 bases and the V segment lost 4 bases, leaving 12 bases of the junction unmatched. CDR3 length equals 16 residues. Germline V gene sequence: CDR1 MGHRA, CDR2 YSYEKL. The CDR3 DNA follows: TGCGCCAGCAGCCGCGTCAAGGAACCTAGCGGCTACGAGCAGTACTTC. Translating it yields CASSRVKEPSGYEQYF.

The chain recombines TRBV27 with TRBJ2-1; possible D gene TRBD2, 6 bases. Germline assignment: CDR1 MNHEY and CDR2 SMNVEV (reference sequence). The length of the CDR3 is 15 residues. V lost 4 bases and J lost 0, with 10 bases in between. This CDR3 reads CASSSLALSYNEQFF. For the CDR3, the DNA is TGTGCCAGCAGTTCTCTAGCGCTCTCCTACAATGAGCAGTTCTTC.

The CDR3 sequence is CASSEFSSKETQYF. The CDR3 nucleotides are TGTGCCAGCAGTGAATTCTCTAGCAAAGAGACCCAGTACTTC. This chain connects TRBV2 to TRBJ2-5, with D possibly TRBD2 on 5 matching bases. The V and J ends lost 2 bases and 3 bases respectively, with 10 bases between them. The germline V gene encodes CDR1 SNHLY and CDR2 FYNNEI. The CDR3 length is 14 residues.

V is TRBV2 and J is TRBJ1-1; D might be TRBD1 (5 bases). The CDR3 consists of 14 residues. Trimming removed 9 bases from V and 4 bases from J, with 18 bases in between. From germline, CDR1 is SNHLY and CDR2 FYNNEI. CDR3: CARAQGRRGTEAFF. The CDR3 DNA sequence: TGTGCCAGGGCCCAGGGCAGGAGGGGCACTGAAGCTTTCTTT.

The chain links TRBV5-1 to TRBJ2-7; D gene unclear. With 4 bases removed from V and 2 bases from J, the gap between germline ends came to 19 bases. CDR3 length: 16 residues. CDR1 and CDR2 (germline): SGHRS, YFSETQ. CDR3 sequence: CASSLVPQINAYEQYF. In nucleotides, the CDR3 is TGCGCCAGCAGCCTGGTACCGCAGATAAACGCCTACGAGCAGTACTTC. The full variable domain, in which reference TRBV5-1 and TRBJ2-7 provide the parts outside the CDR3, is KAGVTQTPRYLIKTRGQQVTLSCSPISGHRSVSWYQQTPGQGLQFLFEYFSETQRNKGNFPGRFSGRQFSNSRSEMNVSTLELGDSALYLCASSLVPQINAYEQYFGPGTRLTVT.

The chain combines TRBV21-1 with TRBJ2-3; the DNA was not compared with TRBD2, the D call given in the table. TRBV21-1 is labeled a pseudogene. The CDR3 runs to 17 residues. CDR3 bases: TGTGCCAGCAGCAAATGGAGGGCAGCGGGAGCCTCGGATACGCAGTATTTT. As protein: CASSKWRAAGASDTQYF.

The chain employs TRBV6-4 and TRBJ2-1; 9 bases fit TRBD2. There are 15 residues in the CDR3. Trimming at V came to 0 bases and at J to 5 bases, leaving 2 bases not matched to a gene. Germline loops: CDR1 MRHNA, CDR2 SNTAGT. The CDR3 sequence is CASSDSSGGNNEQFF. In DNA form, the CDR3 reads TGTGCCAGCAGTGACTCGAGCGGGGGGAACAATGAGCAGTTCTTC.

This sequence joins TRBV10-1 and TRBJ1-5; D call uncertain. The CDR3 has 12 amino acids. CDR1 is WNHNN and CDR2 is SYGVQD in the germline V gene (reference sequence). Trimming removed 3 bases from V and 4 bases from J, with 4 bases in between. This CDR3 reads CASSETNQPQHF. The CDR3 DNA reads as TGCGCCAGCAGTGAAACAAATCAGCCCCAGCATTTT.

The CDR3 spells CASSNYPGTAFF. CDR3 nucleotides: TGTGCCAGTAGTAACTACCCGGGAACGGCCTTCTTT. The chain is built from TRBV19 and TRBJ1-1; D is unclear. The ends were cut back, 4 bases at V and 14 bases at J, with 17 bases in the middle. The germline V gene encodes CDR1 LNHDA and CDR2 SQIVND (reference sequence). This CDR3 is built from 12 residues.

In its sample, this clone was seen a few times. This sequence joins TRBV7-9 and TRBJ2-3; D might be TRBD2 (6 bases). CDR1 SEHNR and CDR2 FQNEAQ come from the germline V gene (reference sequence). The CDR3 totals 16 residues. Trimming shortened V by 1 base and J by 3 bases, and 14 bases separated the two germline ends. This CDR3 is CASSLGDGRGTDTQYF. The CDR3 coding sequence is TGTGCCAGCAGCTTAGGTGACGGGAGAGGAACAGATACGCAGTATTTT.

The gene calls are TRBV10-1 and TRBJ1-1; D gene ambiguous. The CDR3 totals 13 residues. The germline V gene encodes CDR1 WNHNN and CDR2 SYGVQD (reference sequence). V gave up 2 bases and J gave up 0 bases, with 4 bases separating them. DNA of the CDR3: TGCGCCAGCAGTGAGGACTTGAACACTGAAGCTTTCTTT. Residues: CASSEDLNTEAFF.

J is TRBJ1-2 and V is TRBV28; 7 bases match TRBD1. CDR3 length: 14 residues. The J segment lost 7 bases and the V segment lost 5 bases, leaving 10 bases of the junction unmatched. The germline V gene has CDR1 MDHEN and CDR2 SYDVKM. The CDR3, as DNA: TGTGCCAGCAGTACCCCGGACAGGTCAGGTGGCTACACCTTC. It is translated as CASSTPDRSGGYTF.

CDR3 in DNA: TGTGCCAGCAGCCAAGGCTTGGAAGGACACTTCTCTGGGGCCAACGTCCTGACTTTC. It codes for CASSQGLEGHFSGANVLTF. This chain uses TRBV14 with TRBJ2-6; the D gene is possibly TRBD1 (5 bases). The CDR3 loop spans 19 amino acids. Trimming removed 1 base from V and 0 bases from J, with 16 bases in between. The germline CDR1 and CDR2 sequences are SGHDN and FVKESK.

The DNA of the CDR3 is TGTGCCAGCACTAGCGGGAGAGCGAATGAGCAGTTCTTC. This encodes CASTSGRANEQFF. The chain employs TRBV21-1 and TRBJ2-1; the table calls TRBD2, which could not be checked here. TRBV21-1 is described as a pseudogene. CDR3 length: 13 amino acids.

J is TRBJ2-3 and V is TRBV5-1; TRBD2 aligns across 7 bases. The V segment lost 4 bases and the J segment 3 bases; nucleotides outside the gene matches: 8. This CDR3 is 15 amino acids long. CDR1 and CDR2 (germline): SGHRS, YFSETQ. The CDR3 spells CASSAAGPRTDTQYF. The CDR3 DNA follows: TGCGCCAGCAGCGCAGCGGGACCCCGGACAGATACGCAGTATTTT.

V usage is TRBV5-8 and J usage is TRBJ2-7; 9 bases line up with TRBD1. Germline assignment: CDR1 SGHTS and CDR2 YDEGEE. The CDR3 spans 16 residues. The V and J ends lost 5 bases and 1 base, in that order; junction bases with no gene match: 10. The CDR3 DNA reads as TGTGCCAGCAGGCCCGAAGAGGGACAGGGTTCCTACGAGCAGTACTTC. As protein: CASRPEEGQGSYEQYF.

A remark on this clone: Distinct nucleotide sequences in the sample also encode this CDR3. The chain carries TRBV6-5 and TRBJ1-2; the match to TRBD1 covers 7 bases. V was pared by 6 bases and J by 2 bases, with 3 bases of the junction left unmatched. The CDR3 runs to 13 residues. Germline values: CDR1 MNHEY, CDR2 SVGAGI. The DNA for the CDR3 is TGTGCCAGCAGCTTGACAGGGAACTATGGCTACACCTTC. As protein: CASSLTGNYGYTF.

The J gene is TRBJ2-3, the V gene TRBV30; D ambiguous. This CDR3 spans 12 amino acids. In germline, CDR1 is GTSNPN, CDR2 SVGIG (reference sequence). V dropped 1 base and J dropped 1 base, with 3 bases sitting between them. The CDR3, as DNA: TGTGCCTGGAGTGGAGGCACAGATACGCAGTATTTT. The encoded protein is CAWSGGTDTQYF.

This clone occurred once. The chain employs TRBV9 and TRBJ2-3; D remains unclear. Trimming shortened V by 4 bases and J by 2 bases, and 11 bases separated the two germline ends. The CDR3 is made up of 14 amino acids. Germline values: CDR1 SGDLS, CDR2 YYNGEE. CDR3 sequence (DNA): TGTGCCAGCAGCCTAAGTGACAACACAGATACGCAGTATTTT. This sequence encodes CASSLSDNTDTQYF.

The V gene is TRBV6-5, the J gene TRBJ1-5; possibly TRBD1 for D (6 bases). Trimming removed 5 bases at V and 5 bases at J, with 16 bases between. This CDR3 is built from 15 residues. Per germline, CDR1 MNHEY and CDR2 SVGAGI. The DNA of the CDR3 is TGTGCCAGCAGTCGGGGAGGGGGGGGTCATCAGCCCCAGCATTTT. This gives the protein CASSRGGGGHQPQHF.

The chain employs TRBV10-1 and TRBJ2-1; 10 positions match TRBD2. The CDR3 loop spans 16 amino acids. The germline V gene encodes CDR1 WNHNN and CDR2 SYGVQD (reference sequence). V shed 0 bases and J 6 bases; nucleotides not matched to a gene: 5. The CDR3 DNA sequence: TGCGCCAGCAGTGAGTCCCGGACTAGCGGAGTCAATGAGCAGTTCTTC. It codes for CASSESRTSGVNEQFF.

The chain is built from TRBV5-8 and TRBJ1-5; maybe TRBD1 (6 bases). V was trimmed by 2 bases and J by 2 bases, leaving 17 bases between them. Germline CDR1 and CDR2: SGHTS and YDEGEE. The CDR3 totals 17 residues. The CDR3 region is CASSFHRTALGNQPQHF. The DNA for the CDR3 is TGTGCCAGCAGCTTCCACCGGACAGCATTGGGCAATCAGCCCCAGCATTTT.